This T cell receptor (beta chain) appears in the sequencing data of a study of T cells in Graves' hyperthyroidism and ophthalmopathy. Findings and caveats of the study: Most clonotypes that expanded in the thyroid above 0.001 also showed up in blood. In validation, the model predicted ophthalmopathy. These predictions came a median about 6 months before onset.

Over 18 months, lack of ophthalmopathy progression marked Graves' hyperthyroidism as stable. Each diagnosis drew on symptoms, thyroxine, TRAb, thyroid ultrasound and orbital computed tomography findings. This clonotype was seen many times. Its target is not known. The germline gives CDR1 LNHNV, CDR2 YYDKDF (reference sequence). V lost 1 base and J 6 bases, leaving 9 bases between the germline ends. CDR3 length: 14 amino acids. RNA transcripts yielded amplified TCR beta CDR3 regions. The HTBI primer set served for first-round RT-PCR of the TCR CDR3. Using its own MiXCR run on the multiplex PCR reads, TCRdb lists one record per CDR3 protein. The sample includes around 300,000 distinct CDR3 sequences, roughly 13% of them seen just once.

Material: blood. The clonotype comes from a woman aged 40-49 years with Graves' hyperthyroidism. The chain recombines TRBV15 with TRBJ2-2; D not resolved. The CDR3 sequence: CATSRVGSPGELFF. The CDR3 DNA reads as TGTGCCACCAGCAGAGTAGGGTCCCCCGGGGAGCTGTTTTTT.